This is a list of T cell receptor beta chains from one sample in a study of T cells in localized non-small cell lung cancer. Method: immunoSEQ multiplex PCR; TCRdb's copy keeps in-frame clones and lacks some. The table lists approximately 1,500 clones, roughly 20% of them singletons, with around 15% in the top ten. Sequences were derived from normal lung tissue next to the tumor, sampled before any cancer treatment. These receptor sequences come from a female donor over 55 with stage I squamous cell lung carcinoma. The CDR3 runs from the conserved cysteine through the conserved F or W. The D gene is left open where the match is weak. Not every row has a clone size; where given, it reads once, few, many or a size class.

d_call	v_call	clone_size	j_call	cdr3_nt	cdr3_aa
NA	TRBV6-8	medium-sized	TRBJ2-3	TGTGCCAGCAGTTACCGACCGATCGGGAGAGCAGATACGCAGTATTTT	CASSYRPIGRADTQYF
NA	TRBV11-3	medium-sized	TRBJ2-7	TGTGCCAGCAGCTCCCCAGGAGGGGAGTACGAGCAGTACTTC	CASSSPGGEYEQYF
TRBD2	TRBV18	NA	TRBJ2-7	TGTGCCAGCGCCGCCGGACTAGCGTTCTCCGAGCAGTACTTC	CASAAGLAFSEQYF
NA	TRBV14	NA	TRBJ1-2	TGTGCCAGCAGCCAAGGCTTGGGCGCGAACTATGGCTACACCTTC	CASSQGLGANYGYTF
NA	TRBV9	NA	TRBJ2-3	TGTGCCAGCAGCGCAGACTACCGCACAGATACGCAGTATTTT	CASSADYRTDTQYF
NA	TRBV18	NA	TRBJ1-1	TGTGCCAGCTCACCCACTAGGGCCAACTCTGAAGCTTTCTTT	CASSPTRANSEAFF
TRBD2	TRBV14	NA	TRBJ2-6	TGTGCCAGCAATATCGGGGGGTTCTCTGGGGCCAACGTCCTGACTTTC	CASNIGGFSGANVLTF
TRBD1	TRBV29-1	NA	TRBJ1-2	TGCAGCGTTGACCCTCGACAGGGGAACTATGGCTACACCTTC	CSVDPRQGNYGYTF
TRBD2	TRBV9	few	TRBJ2-3	TGTGCCAGCAGCAGACTAGCGGGCACAGATACGCAGTATTTT	CASSRLAGTDTQYF
TRBD1	TRBV19	large	TRBJ2-3	TGTGCCAGTACAGTCGGGACAGGCAGTCGAGATACGCAGTATTTT	CASTVGTGSRDTQYF
TRBD1	TRBV11-3	NA	TRBJ1-1	TGTGCCAGCAGTCGCACAGGGGGCGGAGGTGGCACTGAAGCTTTCTTT	CASSRTGGGGGTEAFF
TRBD1	TRBV9	few	TRBJ2-2	TGTGCCAGATCGACAGGGCCTAACACCGGGGAGCTGTTTTTT	CARSTGPNTGELFF
TRBD2	TRBV4-1	NA	TRBJ2-3	TGCGCCAGCAGCCCCCCCGTCGGGACTAGCGGGCAACATACGCAGTATTTT	CASSPPVGTSGQHTQYF
NA	TRBV11-3	medium-sized	TRBJ1-2	TGTGCCAGCAGCGATGGGGGCAGGTCCTATGGCTACACCTTC	CASSDGGRSYGYTF
NA	TRBV5-1	NA	TRBJ1-2	TGCGCCAGCAGCCTCCTTCAGGGTACCTATGGCTACACCTTC	CASSLLQGTYGYTF
NA	TRBV11-3	NA	TRBJ1-4	TGTGCCAGCAGCTTATTGCCGGGGTTCGCAACTAATGAAAAACTGTTTTTT	CASSLLPGFATNEKLFF
TRBD2	TRBV28	NA	TRBJ2-1	TGTGCCAGCACCCACTGGTATGGACTAGACGAATACAATGAGCAGTTCTTC	CASTHWYGLDEYNEQFF
NA	TRBV25-1	NA	TRBJ2-2	TGTGCCAGCAGTCGGACAGTTGACACCGGGGAGCTGTTTTTT	CASSRTVDTGELFF
TRBD1	TRBV6-8	large	TRBJ2-7	TGTGCCAGTAGGATACTCGGACAGGCCTACGAGCAGTACTTC	CASRILGQAYEQYF
NA	TRBV11-3	medium-sized	TRBJ1-6	TGTGCCAGCAGCCTGGGGGCAGGGAGGTCACCCCTCCACTTT	CASSLGAGRSPLHF
NA	TRBV6-8	NA	TRBJ1-1	TGTGCCAGCAGTTATGATCAGGGAACTGAAGCTTTCTTT	CASSYDQGTEAFF
NA	TRBV6-8	few	TRBJ1-2	TGTGCCAGCAGTGATCCAATTAACTATGGCTACACCTTC	CASSDPINYGYTF
NA	TRBV11-3	large	TRBJ1-3	TGTGCCAGCAGCTCGAATTCCCCAACTACTGGAAACACCATATATTTT	CASSSNSPTTGNTIYF
NA	TRBV11-3	medium-sized	TRBJ1-5	TGTGCCAGCAGCCTATTTACAGGGAATCAGCCCCAGCATTTT	CASSLFTGNQPQHF
NA	TRBV11-3	medium-sized	TRBJ2-3	TGTGCCAGCAGTTTTACTAGTCTAACAGATACGCAGTATTTT	CASSFTSLTDTQYF
TRBD1	TRBV28	NA	TRBJ1-2	TGTGCCAGCTACACGCTGGGACAGGCAGACTATGGCTACACCTTC	CASYTLGQADYGYTF
NA	TRBV28	few	TRBJ1-1	TGTGCCGTACAGACGGGGAACACTGAAGCTTTCTTT	CAVQTGNTEAFF
NA	TRBV4-1	few	TRBJ1-2	TGCGCCAGCACCCCCAGACTCGGGGCAAACTATGGCTACACCTTC	CASTPRLGANYGYTF
NA	TRBV19	NA	TRBJ1-2	TGTGCCAGTAGTCCAGCCTCCTTCAGGGACTATGGCTACACCTTC	CASSPASFRDYGYTF
NA	TRBV28	few	TRBJ1-2	TGTGCCAGCAGTTTGGTGGCAGCCAGCTACACCTTC	CASSLVAASYTF
NA	TRBV11-3	few	TRBJ2-1	TGTGCCAGCAGCTTGAGGCCAGTATCTAATGAGCAGTTCTTC	CASSLRPVSNEQFF
TRBD1	TRBV11-3	few	TRBJ2-7	TGTGCCAGCAGGCCCGGGACAGGGGGCCTCGTGGGCTACGAGCAGTACTTC	CASRPGTGGLVGYEQYF
NA	TRBV6-8	few	TRBJ2-7	TGTGCCAGCAGTTACTCTGGAGCGGAAACCTTCTACGAGCAGTACTTC	CASSYSGAETFYEQYF
NA	TRBV9	NA	TRBJ2-1	TGTGCCAGCAGCGTAGTCGCGAGGATGAGTGAGCAGTTCTTC	CASSVVARMSEQFF
NA	TRBV19	NA	TRBJ2-1	TGTGCCAGTAGTTCTCCTCCGGGGTATAGGCACAATGAGCAGTTCTTC	CASSSPPGYRHNEQFF
NA	TRBV6-8	few	TRBJ2-5	TGTGCCAGCAGCGCACCCCCCGAGACCCAGTACTTC	CASSAPPETQYF
NA	TRBV28	NA	TRBJ1-5	TGTGCCAGCAGTTTAGTGCAAAGCAATCAGCCCCAGCATTTT	CASSLVQSNQPQHF
NA	TRBV30	NA	TRBJ1-1	TGTGCCTGGAGTGTCGGGGACAAGGGCTGGGGACGCTTGAACACTGAAGCTTTCTTT	CAWSVGDKGWGRLNTEAFF
TRBD1	TRBV6-8	few	TRBJ1-2	TGTGCCAGCAGTTACTCGACAGGGGTCCCTAATGGCTACACCTTC	CASSYSTGVPNGYTF
TRBD1	TRBV11-3	NA	TRBJ1-2	TGTGCCAGCAGCTTAAGCCCGACAGGGGGCTCTGGCTACACCTTC	CASSLSPTGGSGYTF
TRBD1	TRBV11-3	medium-sized	TRBJ2-7	TGTGCCAGCAGCTTGACAGGGGTGTCCTACGAGCAGTACTTC	CASSLTGVSYEQYF
TRBD1	TRBV11-3	medium-sized	TRBJ2-3	TGTGCCAGCAGCTCCCGGACAGGGAGCACAGATACGCAGTATTTT	CASSSRTGSTDTQYF
NA	TRBV6-8	few	TRBJ1-1	TGTGCCAGCAGTGACAGGATGGGAACTGAAGCTTTCTTT	CASSDRMGTEAFF
NA	TRBV30	NA	TRBJ1-2	TGTGCCTGGACAGGATCTCGAGTCTATGGCTACACCTTC	CAWTGSRVYGYTF
NA	TRBV11-3	NA	TRBJ2-5	TGTGCCAGCAGCTTGTCGCTGGCGGGCCAAGAGACCCAGTACTTC	CASSLSLAGQETQYF
NA	TRBV29-1	NA	TRBJ2-1	TGCAGCGTTGAATCGGCTAATACGGATGAGCAGTTCTTC	CSVESANTDEQFF
NA	TRBV6-7	few	TRBJ2-5	TGTGCCAGCAGGAAACAAGAGACCCAGTACTTC	CASRKQETQYF
TRBD2	TRBV7-6	NA	TRBJ2-1	TGTGCCAGCAGCTTATCTAGCGGGAGAGGGAATGAGCAGTTCTTC	CASSLSSGRGNEQFF
NA	TRBV11-3	few	TRBJ1-1	TGTGCCAGCAGCCCAGTATTGGGGGCGAACACTGAAGCTTTCTTT	CASSPVLGANTEAFF
TRBD1	TRBV5-1	NA	TRBJ2-2	TGCGCCAGCAGCCGCACAGGGGGCGAAGACACCGGGGAGCTGTTTTTT	CASSRTGGEDTGELFF
TRBD1	TRBV6-8	few	TRBJ1-2	TGTGCCAGCAGTTACACAGGGGCGAGGGGCTACACCTTC	CASSYTGARGYTF
NA	TRBV30	NA	TRBJ1-1	TGTGCCTGGAAAAAAGAGTACACTGAAGCTTTCTTT	CAWKKEYTEAFF
NA	TRBV28	medium-sized	TRBJ1-1	TGTGCCAGCAGTTATTACAGGGTTCACACTGAAGCTTTCTTT	CASSYYRVHTEAFF
NA	TRBV5-1	NA	TRBJ1-3	TGCGCCAGCAGCTCTACCAACGATGCCTCTGGAAACACCATATATTTT	CASSSTNDASGNTIYF